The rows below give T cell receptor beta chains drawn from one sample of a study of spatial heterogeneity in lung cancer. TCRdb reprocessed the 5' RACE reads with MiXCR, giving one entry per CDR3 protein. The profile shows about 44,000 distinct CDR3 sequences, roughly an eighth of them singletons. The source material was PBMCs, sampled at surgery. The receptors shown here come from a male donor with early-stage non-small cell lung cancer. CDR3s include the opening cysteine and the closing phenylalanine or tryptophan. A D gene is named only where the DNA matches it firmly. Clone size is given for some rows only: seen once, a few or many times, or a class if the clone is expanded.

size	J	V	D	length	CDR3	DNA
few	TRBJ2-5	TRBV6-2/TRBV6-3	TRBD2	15	CASSPNGLARETQYF	TGTGCCAGCAGTCCGAATGGACTAGCCCGAGAGACCCAGTACTTC
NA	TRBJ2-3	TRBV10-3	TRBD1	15	CASTGTGPPIDTQYF	TGTGCCTCGACCGGGACAGGGCCGCCTATAGATACGCAGTATTTT
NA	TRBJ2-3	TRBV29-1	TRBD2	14	CSVGSGGRTDTQYF	TGCAGCGTTGGTAGCGGGGGCCGCACAGATACGCAGTATTTT
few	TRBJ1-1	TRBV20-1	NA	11	CSAIRGAEAFF	TGCAGTGCTATCCGGGGCGCTGAAGCTTTCTTT
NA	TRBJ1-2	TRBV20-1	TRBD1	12	CRGTGGNYGYTF	TGCAGGGGGACAGGAGGGAACTATGGCTACACCTTC
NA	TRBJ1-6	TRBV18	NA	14	CASSPGSGNSPLHF	TGTGCCAGCTCACCGGGATCGGGCAATTCACCCCTCCACTTT
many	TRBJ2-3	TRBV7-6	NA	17	CASTELSRGAVLHTQYF	TGTGCCAGCACCGAATTAAGCAGGGGCGCGGTTTTGCATACGCAGTATTTT
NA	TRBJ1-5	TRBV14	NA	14	CASSQDPTQGPQHF	TGTGCCAGCAGCCAAGACCCGACCCAGGGGCCCCAGCATTTT
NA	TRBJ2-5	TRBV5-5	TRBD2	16	CASSPLAGGRGETQYF	TGTGCCAGCAGCCCTCTAGCGGGAGGGAGAGGAGAGACCCAGTACTTC
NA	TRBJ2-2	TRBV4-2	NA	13	CASSLRLEGELFF	TGTGCCAGCAGCCTCAGACTAGAGGGGGAGCTGTTTTTT
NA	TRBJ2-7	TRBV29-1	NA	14	CSVVPTPRANEQYF	TGCAGCGTTGTTCCAACCCCCAGGGCCAACGAGCAGTACTTC
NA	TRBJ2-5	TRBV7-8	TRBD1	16	CASSTRTGTRQETQYF	TGTGCCAGCAGCACGCGGACAGGGACCAGACAAGAGACCCAGTACTTC
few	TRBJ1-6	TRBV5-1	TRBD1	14	CASSFGQADSPLHF	TGCGCCAGCAGCTTCGGACAGGCGGATTCACCCCTCCACTTT
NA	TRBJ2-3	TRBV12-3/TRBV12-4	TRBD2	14	CASSIAGGRYTQYF	TGTGCCAGCAGTATAGCGGGGGGGCGGTATACGCAGTATTTT
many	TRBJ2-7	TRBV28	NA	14	CASSFWQGSYEQYF	TGTGCCAGCAGTTTCTGGCAGGGATCCTACGAGCAGTACTTC
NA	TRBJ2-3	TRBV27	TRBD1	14	CASSPRQGIDTQYF	TGTGCCAGCAGTCCCCGACAGGGTATAGATACGCAGTATTTT
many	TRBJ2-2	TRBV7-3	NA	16	CASSLPSKANTGELFF	TGTGCCAGCAGCTTACCGTCGAAAGCGAACACCGGGGAGCTGTTTTTT
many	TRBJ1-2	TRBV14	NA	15	CASSQEVSPAYGYTF	TGTGCCAGCAGCCAAGAGGTCAGCCCTGCCTATGGCTACACCTTC
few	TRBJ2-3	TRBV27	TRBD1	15	CASSFWDRAADTQYF	TGTGCCAGCAGTTTTTGGGACAGGGCCGCAGATACGCAGTATTTT
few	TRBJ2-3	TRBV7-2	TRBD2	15	CASSLDAGGTDTQYF	TGTGCCAGCAGCTTAGATGCGGGGGGCACAGATACGCAGTATTTT
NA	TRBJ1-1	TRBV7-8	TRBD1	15	CASSLAQGVGTEAFF	TGTGCCAGCAGCTTAGCCCAGGGGGTAGGGACTGAAGCTTTCTTT
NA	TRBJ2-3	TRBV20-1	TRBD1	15	CSAKPWTGSTDTQYF	TGCAGTGCTAAACCCTGGACAGGGAGCACAGATACGCAGTATTTT
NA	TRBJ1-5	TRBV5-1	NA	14	CASSLDSPGGPQHF	TGCGCCAGCAGCTTGGACAGTCCGGGGGGGCCCCAGCATTTT
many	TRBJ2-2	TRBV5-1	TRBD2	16	CASSEGLAANTGELFF	TGCGCCAGCAGCGAGGGACTAGCGGCAAACACCGGGGAGCTGTTTTTT
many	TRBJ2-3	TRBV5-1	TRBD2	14	CASLGTSGADTQYF	TGCGCCAGCTTGGGGACTAGCGGTGCAGATACGCAGTATTTT
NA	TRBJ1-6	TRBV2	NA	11	CASSAHSPLHF	TGTGCCAGCAGTGCGCATTCACCCCTCCACTTT
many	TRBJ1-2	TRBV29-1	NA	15	CSVETPRGLGYGYTF	TGCAGCGTTGAAACCCCCCGGGGGTTAGGCTATGGCTACACCTTC
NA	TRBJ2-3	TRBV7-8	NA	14	CASSLEVASDTQYF	TGTGCCAGCAGCTTAGAGGTAGCGTCAGATACGCAGTATTTT
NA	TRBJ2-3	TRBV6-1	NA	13	CASIDRSTDTQYF	TGTGCCAGCATAGACAGGAGCACAGATACGCAGTATTTT
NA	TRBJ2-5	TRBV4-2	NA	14	CASSQGSGDQTQYF	TGTGCCAGCAGCCAAGGTTCGGGGGATCAGACCCAGTACTTC
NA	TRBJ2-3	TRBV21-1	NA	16	CASSITDLPSTDTQYF	TGTGCCAGCAGCATTACGGACTTGCCTAGCACAGATACGCAGTATTTT
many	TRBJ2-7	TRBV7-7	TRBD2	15	CASSSGLAGPYEQYF	TGTGCTAGCAGCTCAGGACTAGCGGGCCCCTACGAGCAGTACTTC
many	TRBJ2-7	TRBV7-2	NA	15	CASSLAIQGSYEQYF	TGTGCCAGCAGCTTAGCGATCCAGGGATCCTACGAGCAGTACTTC
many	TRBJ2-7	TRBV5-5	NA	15	CASSLLGVPSYEQYF	TGTGCCAGCAGCTTGCTTGGGGTGCCCTCCTACGAGCAGTACTTC
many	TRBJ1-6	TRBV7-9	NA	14	CASRPTVSNSPLHF	TGTGCCAGCAGGCCGACAGTTTCAAATTCACCCCTCCACTTT
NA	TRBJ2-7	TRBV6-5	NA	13	CASSYTPSYEQYF	TGTGCCAGCAGTTACACCCCATCCTACGAGCAGTACTTC
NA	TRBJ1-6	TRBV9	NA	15	CASSVGGLAYSPLHF	TGTGCCAGCAGCGTAGGGGGACTTGCCTACTCACCCCTCCACTTT
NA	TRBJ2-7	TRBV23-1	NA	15	CASSQRSQEPYEQYF	TGCGCCAGCAGTCAACGGAGTCAGGAACCCTACGAGCAGTACTTC
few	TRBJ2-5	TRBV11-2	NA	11	CASRAGETQYF	TGTGCCAGCAGGGCCGGGGAGACCCAGTACTTC
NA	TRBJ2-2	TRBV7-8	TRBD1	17	CASSLGTDRGRGGELFF	TGTGCCAGCAGCTTGGGGACCGACAGGGGGCGCGGCGGCGAGCTGTTCTTT
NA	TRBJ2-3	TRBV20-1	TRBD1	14	CSAHGQGRFDTQYF	TGCAGTGCCCACGGACAGGGGAGGTTTGATACGCAGTATTTT
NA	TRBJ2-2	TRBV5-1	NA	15	CASSVTGARNGELFF	TGCGCCAGCAGCGTGACAGGAGCAAGGAACGGGGAGCTGTTTTTT
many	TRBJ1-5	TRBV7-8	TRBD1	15	CASSSDRGRGQPQHF	TGTGCCAGCAGTTCGGACAGGGGTAGAGGTCAGCCCCAGCATTTT
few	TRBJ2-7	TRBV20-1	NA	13	CSAKSYFSYEQYF	TGCAGTGCCAAGTCTTATTTCTCCTACGAGCAGTACTTC
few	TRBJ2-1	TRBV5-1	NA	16	CASSLRPGEIGNEQFF	TGCGCCAGCAGCTTGCGGCCGGGGGAGATTGGCAATGAGCAGTTCTTC
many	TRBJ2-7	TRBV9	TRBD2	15	CASSVALADSYEQYF	TGTGCCAGCAGCGTAGCCCTAGCGGATTCCTACGAGCAGTACTTC
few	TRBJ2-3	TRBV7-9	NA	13	CASRTAGADTQYF	TGTGCCAGCCGCACAGCCGGGGCAGATACGCAGTATTTT
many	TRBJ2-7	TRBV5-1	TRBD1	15	CASSLAGQGLYEQYF	TGCGCCAGCAGCTTGGCGGGACAGGGGCTATACGAGCAGTACTTC
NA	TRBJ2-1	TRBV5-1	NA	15	CASSPQGGTDNEQFF	TGCGCCAGCAGCCCACAGGGGGGGACCGACAATGAGCAGTTCTTC
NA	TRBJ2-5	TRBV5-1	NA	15	CASSLGGGLQETQYF	TGCGCCAGCAGCTTGGGCGGGGGCCTCCAAGAGACCCAGTACTTC
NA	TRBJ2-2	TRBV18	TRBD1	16	CASLPPTGGNTGELFF	TGTGCCAGCTTACCACCGACAGGGGGTAACACCGGGGAGCTGTTTTTT
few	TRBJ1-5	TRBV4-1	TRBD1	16	CASSHHGQGANQPQHF	TGCGCCAGCAGCCACCATGGACAGGGGGCAAATCAGCCCCAGCATTTT
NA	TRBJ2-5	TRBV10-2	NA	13	CASSEGGLETQYF	TGCGCCAGCAGTGAAGGGGGGTTGGAGACCCAGTACTTC
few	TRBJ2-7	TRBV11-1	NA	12	CASSFGGNEQYF	TGTGCCAGCAGCTTTGGCGGAAACGAGCAGTACTTC
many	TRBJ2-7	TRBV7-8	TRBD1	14	CASVPQGVNHEQYF	TGTGCCTCTGTCCCCCAGGGGGTCAACCACGAGCAGTACTTC
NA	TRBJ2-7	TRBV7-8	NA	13	CASSLEQSNEQYF	TGTGCCAGCAGCTTAGAACAGTCCAACGAGCAGTACTTC